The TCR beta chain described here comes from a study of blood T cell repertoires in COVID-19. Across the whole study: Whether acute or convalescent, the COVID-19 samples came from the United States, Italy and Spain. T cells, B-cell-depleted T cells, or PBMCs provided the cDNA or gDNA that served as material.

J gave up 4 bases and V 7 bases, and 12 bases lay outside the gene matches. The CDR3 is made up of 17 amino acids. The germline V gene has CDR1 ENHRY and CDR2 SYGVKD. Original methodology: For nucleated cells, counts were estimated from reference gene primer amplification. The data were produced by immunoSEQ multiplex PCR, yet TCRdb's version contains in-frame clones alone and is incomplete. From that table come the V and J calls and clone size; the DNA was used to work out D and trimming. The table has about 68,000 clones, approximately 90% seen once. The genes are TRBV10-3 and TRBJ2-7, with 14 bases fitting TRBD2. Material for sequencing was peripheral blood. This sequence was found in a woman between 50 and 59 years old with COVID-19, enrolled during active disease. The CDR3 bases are TGTGCCATCATCGGAATAAACGGGACTAGCGGGAGTTACGAGCAGTACTTC. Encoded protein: CAIIGINGTSGSYEQYF.